Listed here are 18 T cell receptor beta chains from one sample, sequenced in a study of blood T cell repertoires in COVID-19. The protocol was immunoSEQ multiplex PCR, while the TCRdb copy is restricted to in-frame clones and leaves out a portion. The sample holds more than 300,000 clones, about four fifths seen once. Sequencing input: PBMCs or T cells enriched from blood (not recorded which). The receptors here all came from a woman aged 45-65 years who had recovered from COVID-19.

This chain uses TRBV5-1 with TRBJ2-1, with 11 bases that match TRBD2. The CDR3 length is 18 residues. The ends lost 0 bases at V and 0 bases at J; junction bases unmatched: 5. Germline V gene sequence: CDR1 SGHRS, CDR2 YFSETQ. CDR3 sequence (DNA): TGCGCCAGCAGCTTGGAGGGACTAGCGGTTAGCTCCTACAATGAGCAGTTCTTC. Protein product: CASSLEGLAVSSYNEQFF.

The gene calls are TRBV6-2 or TRBV6-3 and TRBJ2-7, with D possibly matching TRBD2 (5 bases). V was trimmed by 2 bases and J by 1 base, leaving 15 bases between them. CDR3 size: 16 residues. Germline-derived CDR1 and CDR2 are MNHEY and SVGEGT. CDR3 DNA: TGTGCCAGCAGTTACCCAATGAGGACGGGATCCTACGAGCAGTACTTC. Its translation is CASSYPMRTGSYEQYF.

The chain recombines TRBV6-2 or TRBV6-3 with TRBJ2-5, with D possibly being TRBD2 (6 bases). Deletions cut 5 bases from V and 7 bases from J, with 17 bases between. The CDR3 has 14 amino acids. Germline V lookup: CDR1 MNHEY, CDR2 SVGEGT. CDR3 in amino acids: CASSLPPGLATQYF. CDR3 sequence (DNA): TGTGCCAGCAGTCTACCCCCGGGACTGGCGACCCAGTACTTC.

The chain uses TRBV7-2 and TRBJ1-6, with TRBD1 identical over 9 bases. Germline CDR1 is SGHTA and CDR2 is FQGNSA. The CDR3 runs to 15 residues. The V and J ends lost 1 base and 7 bases, in that order; junction bases with no gene match: 2. This chain's CDR3 is CASSLGTGVNSPLHF. In DNA form, the CDR3 reads TGTGCCAGCAGCTTAGGGACAGGGGTCAATTCACCCCTCCACTTT.

This clone showed up just a few times. This sequence joins TRBV6-6 and TRBJ1-1, with D tentatively TRBD1 (6 bases). The germline V and J ends were trimmed by 5 bases and 5 bases, with 24 bases remaining between them. Germline lookup yields CDR1 MNHNY and CDR2 SVGAGI (reference sequence). CDR3 size: 17 residues. The CDR3 protein is CASSPPRDTQRGTEAFF. As DNA, the CDR3 is TGTGCCAGCAGTCCCCCCAGGGACACGCAGAGAGGGACTGAAGCTTTCTTT.

Here the CDR3 DNA reads TGTGCCAGCAGCCCCTACAGGGGGAGCCACGAGCAGTACTTC. It codes for CASSPYRGSHEQYF. V gene TRBV7-6 combines with J gene TRBJ2-7; TRBD1 agrees at 8 bases. CDR3 size: 14 residues. V lost 5 bases and J lost 5; bases outside the gene matches: 8. CDR1 is SGHVS, CDR2 FNYEAQ, per germline. Filled out from reference TRBV7-6 and TRBJ2-7, the complete variable domain reads GAGVSQSPRYKVTKRGQDVALRCDPISGHVSLYWYRQALGQGPEFLTYFNYEAQQDKSGLPNDRFSAERPEGSISTLTIQRTEQRDSAMYRCASSPYRGSHEQYFGPGTRLTVT.

V and J are TRBV15 and TRBJ1-4, with D hard to call. CDR3 length: 17 residues. The germline V gene has CDR1 LNHNV and CDR2 YYDKDF (reference sequence). V lost 5 bases to trimming and J lost 7 bases, with 23 bases between them. CDR3 amino acids: CATSGSPVPFSGEKLFF. DNA of the CDR3: TGTGCCACCAGCGGATCACCGGTTCCCTTCTCGGGTGAAAAACTGTTTTTT. Full variable domain (missing parts from reference TRBV15 and TRBJ1-4): DAMVIQNPRYQVTQFGKPVTLSCSQTLNHNVMYWYQQKSSQAPKLLFHYYDKDFNNEADTPDNFQSRRPNTSFCFLDIRSPGLGDTAMYLCATSGSPVPFSGEKLFFGSGTQLSVL.

In this sample, this clone turned up once. CDR3: CASSLAVPGAGSPLHF. For the CDR3, the DNA is TGCGCCAGCAGCTTGGCAGTTCCGGGCGCGGGTTCACCCCTCCACTTT. This chain connects TRBV5-1 to TRBJ1-6; no clear D. Germline lookup yields CDR1 SGHRS and CDR2 YFSETQ. This CDR3 region has 16 residues. The germline V and J ends were trimmed by 0 bases and 9 bases, with 16 bases remaining between them.

The V and J genes are TRBV9 and TRBJ1-3, with 7 bases fitting TRBD1. The trim removed 3 bases at V and 1 base at J, leaving 13 bases unmatched. The CDR3 extends over 18 amino acids. Germline V gives CDR1 SGDLS, CDR2 YYNGEE. Here the CDR3 reads CASSDSFGRGVSGNTIYF. In DNA form, the CDR3 reads TGTGCCAGCAGCGATTCTTTCGGCAGGGGGGTTTCTGGAAACACCATATATTTT.

The rearrangement links TRBV9 to TRBJ1-6; 9 bases line up with TRBD1. The CDR3 consists of 15 residues. Germline loops: CDR1 SGDLS, CDR2 YYNGEE. J gave up 7 bases and V 6 bases, and 8 bases lay outside the gene matches. Written as DNA, the CDR3 is TGTGCCAGCAAACCCGGGACAGGGCGCAATTCACCCCTCCACTTT. Its protein is CASKPGTGRNSPLHF.

The chain employs TRBV9 and TRBJ1-1; D is ambiguous. V gave up 4 bases and J gave up 0 bases, with 10 bases separating them. Germline V gene data show CDR1 as SGDLS and CDR2 as YYNGEE. The CDR3 runs 14 residues. In DNA form, the CDR3 reads TGTGCCAGCAGCCCGCGACTGCTGAACACTGAAGCTTTCTTT. Its translation: CASSPRLLNTEAFF.

Note on this clone: The same CDR3 arises from other DNA sequences in this sample as well. CDR3 nucleotide sequence: TGTGCCAGCAGCGTAGCTAGCTCTGGAAACACCATATATTTT. Amino acids: CASSVASSGNTIYF. The chain joins TRBV9 to TRBJ1-3; D gene unclear. This CDR3 spans 14 amino acids. V lost 0 bases, J lost 0 bases, and 4 bases lay in between. Germline-derived CDR1 and CDR2 are SGDLS and YYNGEE.

The table lists this clone with a few counts. CDR3 region: CASSQGTSGGGFTEAFF. The CDR3 DNA reads as TGCGCCAGCAGCCAAGGGACCTCGGGGGGAGGATTCACTGAAGCTTTCTTT. V and J are TRBV4-3 and TRBJ1-1, with a weak D call TRBD1 (5 bases). This CDR3 has 17 amino acids. Germline values: CDR1 LGHNA, CDR2 YSLEER. The germline V and J ends were trimmed by 1 base and 4 bases, with 19 bases remaining between them.

This sequence joins TRBV6-2 or TRBV6-3 and TRBJ2-1; TRBD2 aligns across 10 bases. CDR3 length: 15 residues. V was pared by 3 bases and J by 7 bases, with 6 bases of the junction left unmatched. CDR1 and CDR2 from the germline V gene are MNHEY and SVGEGT. CDR3 in amino acids: CASSYLAGGLNEQFF. In DNA, the CDR3 is TGTGCCAGCAGTTATTTAGCGGGAGGTTTGAATGAGCAGTTCTTC.

The chain joins TRBV19 to TRBJ1-5; 7 positions agree with TRBD1. The CDR3 loop spans 16 amino acids. Looked up from germline, CDR1 is LNHDA and CDR2 is SQIVND (reference sequence). With 5 bases clipped from V and 0 bases from J, the junction kept 7 bases outside the gene matches. The CDR3 nucleotides are TGTGCCAGTAGTGCCCGACAGGGACTTAGCAATCAGCCCCAGCATTTT. It translates to CASSARQGLSNQPQHF.

The rearrangement joins TRBV18 to TRBJ1-2; D remains unclear. Deletions cut 3 bases from V and 6 bases from J, with 17 bases between. There are 15 residues in the CDR3. CDR1 and CDR2 (germline): KGHSH, LQKENI. In nucleotides, the CDR3 is TGTGCCAGCTCACCGATCACGGGATCTGGAGATGGCTACACCTTC. Protein sequence: CASSPITGSGDGYTF.

This chain uses TRBV27 with TRBJ2-1; tentatively, D is TRBD1 (6 bases). Trimming shortened V by 2 bases and J by 10 bases, and 9 bases separated the two germline ends. The CDR3 totals 12 residues. Germline values: CDR1 MNHEY, CDR2 SMNVEV (reference sequence). The CDR3 loop reads CASSLVGGEQFF. The CDR3 nucleotides are TGTGCCAGCAGTTTAGTTGGGGGCGAGCAGTTCTTC.

The genes are TRBV2 and TRBJ1-6; TRBD1 might be the D (5 bases). Germline assignment: CDR1 SNHLY and CDR2 FYNNEI. This CDR3 has 15 residues. V was trimmed by 7 bases and J by 6 bases, leaving 16 bases between them. CDR3 DNA: TGTGCCAGCAAGGAGATGGGGACTCTTAATTCACCCCTCCACTTT. It is translated as CASKEMGTLNSPLHF.